A single sample gave rise to the 27 T cell receptor beta chains below, sequenced in a study of cytotoxic CD8 clonotypes in ibrutinib-treated CLL. Assay: immunoSEQ multiplex PCR; the TCRdb copy retains only in-frame clones and omits some. The table has tens of thousands of clones, about 70% seen once. Sequenced here: PBMCs, sampled after 24 months of ibrutinib treatment. Every receptor here comes from a human donor with chronic lymphocytic leukemia.

The J gene is TRBJ1-2, the V gene TRBV6-6; D is unresolved. V was pared by 4 bases and J by 11 bases, with 11 bases between. This CDR3 contains 11 residues. Germline V lookup: CDR1 MNHNY, CDR2 SVGAGI (reference sequence). The CDR3 DNA follows: TGTGCCAGCAGTTCCCCATCAGCGTACACCTTC. Its protein is CASSSPSAYTF.

This chain joins TRBV9 and TRBJ1-6; TRBD1 matches 7 bases. This CDR3 is 19 amino acids long. Germline-derived CDR1 and CDR2 are SGDLS and YYNGEE. Trimming at V came to 3 bases and at J to 1 base, leaving 13 bases not matched to a gene. CDR3 sequence: CASSDGQDRGLSYNSPLHF. The CDR3, as DNA: TGTGCCAGCAGCGACGGACAGGACCGGGGGTTATCCTATAATTCACCCCTCCACTTT.

The chain employs TRBV28 and TRBJ2-7; D unclear. The V gene's germline CDR1 is MDHEN and CDR2 SYDVKM. V lost 5 bases, J lost 4 bases, and 9 bases lay in between. The CDR3 extends over 12 amino acids. CDR3 nucleotides: TGTGCCAGCAGTCTATATTCATACGAGCAGTACTTC. The encoded protein is CASSLYSYEQYF.

J is TRBJ1-1 and V is TRBV6-5; possibly TRBD1 for D (5 bases). The germline V gene has CDR1 MNHEY and CDR2 SVGAGI. Trimming left V 5 bases short and J 6 bases short, with 13 bases between. The CDR3 is 13 amino acids. Here the CDR3 reads CASSEGMTPEAFF. The CDR3 DNA sequence: TGTGCCAGCAGTGAGGGGATGACCCCTGAAGCTTTCTTT.

The sample holds many counts of this clone. The chain carries TRBV19 and TRBJ2-2; TRBD1 or TRBD2 may be the D gene (5 bases each). V was trimmed by 6 bases and J by 4 bases, leaving 9 bases between them. The CDR3 length is 13 residues. Germline V gene lookup returns CDR1 LNHDA and CDR2 SQIVND (reference sequence). The CDR3 is CASSQRGTGELFF. Written as DNA, the CDR3 is TGTGCCAGTAGCCAGAGGGGCACCGGGGAGCTGTTTTTT.

This clone came up a few times. This rearrangement joins TRBV18 to TRBJ1-1; tentatively, D is TRBD1 (5 bases). This CDR3 is built from 13 residues. The ends were cut back, 4 bases at V and 5 bases at J, with 11 bases in the middle. Germline V gene data show CDR1 as KGHSH and CDR2 as LQKENI. CDR3 sequence (DNA): TGTGCCAGCTCACGACAGAAAGATACTGAAGCTTTCTTT. Protein product: CASSRQKDTEAFF.

The chain couples TRBV21-1 to TRBJ2-1; TRBD2 reflects the table's D call only, with no check against the DNA. TRBV21-1 is flagged as a pseudogene. This CDR3 has 17 residues. The CDR3 spells CASSKRRRLAGGLEQFF. The CDR3 DNA follows: TGTGCCAGCAGCAAAAGGCGCCGACTAGCGGGGGGTCTGGAGCAGTTCTTC.

This clone occurred once. This chain connects TRBV29-1 to TRBJ1-2; D not certain. The V and J ends lost 0 bases and 5 bases respectively, with 10 bases between them. The germline V gene has CDR1 SQVTM and CDR2 ANQGSEA. The CDR3 runs 13 residues. CDR3 coding DNA: TGCAGCGTTGAAGATAAGTTGGAGTATGGCTACACCTTC. This sequence encodes CSVEDKLEYGYTF.

This clone was recorded once. The J gene is TRBJ1-1, the V gene TRBV29-1, with 8 bases matching TRBD1. Germline trimming cut 5 bases from V and 4 bases from J; bases unmatched to any gene: 6. The V gene's germline CDR1 is SQVTM and CDR2 ANQGSEA. The CDR3 sequence is 13 residues long. The CDR3 coding sequence is TGCAGCGTTTCCCCAGGGGGCGGCACTGAAGCTTTCTTT. The encoded protein is CSVSPGGGTEAFF.

The chain employs TRBV6-5 and TRBJ1-4; 8 nucleotides agree with TRBD1. V lost 5 bases, J lost 7 bases, and 6 bases stayed unmatched. The CDR3 covers 14 residues. The germline CDR1 and CDR2 sequences are MNHEY and SVGAGI. DNA for the CDR3: TGTGCCAGCAGTGTGACAGGGGTTGGTGAAAAACTGTTTTTT. The encoded protein is CASSVTGVGEKLFF.

V is TRBV2 and J is TRBJ2-1; 10 bases agree with TRBD1. The CDR3 has 14 residues. Germline loops: CDR1 SNHLY, CDR2 FYNNEI. V lost 5 bases and J lost 7; bases outside the gene matches: 5. CDR3 in amino acids: CASSSGTGVNEQFF. In nucleotides, the CDR3 is TGTGCCAGCAGTTCTGGGACAGGGGTAAATGAGCAGTTCTTC.

This clone was seen at least ten times. The CDR3 nucleotides read TGTGCCAGCAGCGTCCAACAGGGGCCCCAACAGCCCCAGCATTTT. It encodes CASSVQQGPQQPQHF. V is TRBV6-1 and J is TRBJ1-5; TRBD1 matches at 7 bases. The J segment lost 7 bases and the V segment lost 6 bases, leaving 12 bases of the junction unmatched. CDR3 size: 15 residues. Germline V lookup: CDR1 MNHNS, CDR2 SASEGT.

The chain combines TRBV25-1 with TRBJ1-5; TRBD1 matches 12 bases. Trimming took 4 bases from V and 5 from J; bases not matched to a gene: 0. The germline gives CDR1 MGHDK, CDR2 SYGVNS. The CDR3 extends over 14 amino acids. The CDR3 protein is CASSGDRGHQPQHF. The CDR3 nucleotides read TGTGCCAGCAGTGGGGACAGGGGGCATCAGCCCCAGCATTTT.

This clone was seen a handful of times. The rearrangement joins TRBV19 to TRBJ1-5; D not certain. This CDR3 has 13 residues. Germline CDR1 is LNHDA and CDR2 is SQIVND (reference sequence). Deletions cut 8 bases from V and 5 bases from J, with 13 bases between. DNA for the CDR3: TGTGCCAGTGGCCGCGTATTTGATCAGCCCCAGCATTTT. It specifies CASGRVFDQPQHF. Combining the CDR3 with reference TRBV19 and TRBJ1-5 gives the whole variable domain DGGITQSPKYLFRKEGQNVTLSCEQNLNHDAMYWYRQDPGQGLRLIYYSQIVNDFQKGDIAEGYSVSREKKESFPLTVTSAQKNPTAFYLCASGRVFDQPQHFGDGTRLSIL.

The chain combines TRBV4-1 with TRBJ2-5, with D perhaps TRBD2 (5 bases). Germline CDR1 and CDR2: MGHRA and YSYEKL. This CDR3 has 16 amino acids. V was clipped by 4 bases and J by 1 base, with 16 bases between them. The CDR3 sequence: CASSLGLTGIQETQYF. Written as DNA, the CDR3 is TGCGCCAGCAGCCTCGGTCTTACGGGGATCCAAGAGACCCAGTACTTC.

V usage is TRBV9 and J usage is TRBJ2-1, with 8 positions matching TRBD2. This CDR3 is built from 17 residues. V lost 1 base to trimming and J lost 6 bases; unmatched junction nucleotides: 12. The germline V gene encodes CDR1 SGDLS and CDR2 YYNGEE. Here the CDR3 DNA reads TGTGCCAGCAGCGTAACAAGCGGGGGACTTAATGGCAATGAGCAGTTCTTC. Encoded protein: CASSVTSGGLNGNEQFF.

The chain combines TRBV28 with TRBJ1-5, with D maybe TRBD1 (5 bases). There are 12 residues in the CDR3. In germline, CDR1 is MDHEN, CDR2 SYDVKM. The V gene lost 10 bases and the J gene lost 1 base, with 8 bases spanning the gap. CDR3 bases: TGTGCCACTCAGGGAAGCAATCAGCCCCAGCATTTT. Encoded protein: CATQGSNQPQHF.

This chain uses TRBV4-3 with TRBJ1-4; D remains ambiguous. Germline CDR1 reads LGHNA; CDR2 reads YSLEER. V was clipped by 1 base and J by 4 bases, with 16 bases between them. This CDR3 spans 17 amino acids. CDR3 region: CASSQGLRHGLNEKLFF. In DNA, the CDR3 is TGCGCCAGCAGCCAAGGTCTAAGACACGGCCTTAATGAAAAACTGTTTTTT.

This chain connects TRBV7-9 to TRBJ2-3; 11 bases match TRBD2. The CDR3 has 16 residues. The V and J ends lost 2 bases and 4 bases, in that order; junction bases with no gene match: 5. Germline V gene sequence: CDR1 SEHNR, CDR2 FQNEAQ (reference sequence). The chain's CDR3 is CASSLLAGGIADTQYF. The CDR3 region has the DNA TGTGCCAGCAGCTTACTAGCGGGGGGCATAGCAGATACGCAGTATTTT. Based on the CDR3 plus reference TRBV7-9 and TRBJ2-3, the full variable domain is DTGVSQNPRHKITKRGQNVTFRCDPISEHNRLYWYRQTLGQGPEFLTYFQNEAQLEKSRLLSDRFSAERPKGSFSTLEIQRTEQGDSAMYLCASSLLAGGIADTQYFGPGTRLTVL.

This clone showed up just a few times. The rearrangement links TRBV27 to TRBJ2-2, with D maybe TRBD2 (6 bases). Germline V gene lookup returns CDR1 MNHEY and CDR2 SMNVEV (reference sequence). The ends were cut back, 3 bases at V and 3 bases at J, with 8 bases in the middle. The CDR3 is made up of 14 amino acids. DNA for the CDR3: TGTGCCAGCAGTTTGGAGGGATACACCGGGGAGCTGTTTTTT. Its translation: CASSLEGYTGELFF.

The rearrangement links TRBV30 to TRBJ1-5; D remains unclear. The ends were cut back, 2 bases at V and 4 bases at J, with 9 bases in the middle. Germline loops: CDR1 GTSNPN, CDR2 SVGIG (reference sequence). The CDR3 runs to 13 residues. The CDR3 nucleotides read TGTGCCTGGAGTCAACTAGGGAATCAGCCCCAGCATTTT. Translated, it gives CAWSQLGNQPQHF.

In this sample, this clone turned up a few times. J is TRBJ2-7 and V is TRBV5-1, with 8 nucleotides matching TRBD2. CDR1 is SGHRS, CDR2 YFSETQ, per germline. The CDR3 is 14 residues long. With V trimmed by 0 bases and J by 2 bases, 1 base remained unmatched. In nucleotides, the CDR3 is TGCGCCAGCAGCTTGGCGGGGGGGCCCTACGAGCAGTACTTC. It is translated as CASSLAGGPYEQYF.

The chain uses TRBV28 and TRBJ1-1; D is ambiguous. The CDR3 extends over 14 amino acids. Between the trimmed V and J ends, which lost 6 bases and 1 base, there was a span of 12 bases. Germline CDR1 and CDR2: MDHEN and SYDVKM. CDR3 sequence (DNA): TGTGCCAGCAGCCCCCCCCGGCAGAACACTGAAGCTTTCTTT. It encodes CASSPPRQNTEAFF. The variable domain in full, with the rest retrieved from reference TRBV28 and TRBJ1-1, is DVKVTQSSRYLVKRTGEKVFLECVQDMDHENMFWYRQDPGLGLRLIYFSYDVKMKEKGDIPEGYSVSREKKERFSLILESASTNQTSMYLCASSPPRQNTEAFFGQGTRLTVV.

About this clone: The junction shows a germline mismatch at one end, possibly a read error. The rearrangement uses TRBV19 and TRBJ1-2; a weak D match, TRBD1 (6 bases). The CDR3 extends over 14 amino acids. Per the germline V gene, CDR1 is LNHDA and CDR2 is SQIVND (reference sequence). CDR3 DNA sequence: TGTGCCAGTAGCCCCGGGGGGGCAGCTTATGGCTTCACCTTC. Its translation: CASSPGGAAYGFTF.

The genes are TRBV15 and TRBJ1-4; 11 bases are shared with TRBD1. The germline gives CDR1 LNHNV, CDR2 YYDKDF (reference sequence). The CDR3 has 19 amino acids. The trim removed 0 bases at V and 8 bases at J, leaving 14 bases unmatched. In DNA form, the CDR3 reads TGTGCCACCAGCAGAGATGGGACAGGGGGAATGATAGCAGGGGAAAAACTGTTTTTT. This encodes CATSRDGTGGMIAGEKLFF.

Only a few counts were recorded for this clone. This sequence joins TRBV28 and TRBJ2-7; D is ambiguous. Trimming stripped 6 bases from V and 3 bases from J, with 15 bases between. CDR3 length: 14 residues. CDR1 MDHEN and CDR2 SYDVKM come from the germline V gene. The CDR3: CASSPLQSRYEQYF. CDR3 in DNA: TGTGCCAGCAGCCCTCTTCAGTCCCGCTACGAGCAGTACTTC.

Ten or more counts support this clone. This chain uses TRBV19 with TRBJ1-3; weak D call: TRBD1 (5 bases). With 7 bases removed from V and 3 bases from J, the gap between germline ends came to 16 bases. The V gene's germline CDR1 is LNHDA and CDR2 SQIVND (reference sequence). This CDR3 comprises 15 residues. The CDR3 nucleotides read TGTGCCAGTACCCCGCCAGGGTACGGTGGAAACACCATATATTTT. Amino acid sequence: CASTPPGYGGNTIYF.